Listed below are T cell receptor beta chains from one sample, sequenced in a study of OX40 agonist ivuxolimab in advanced cancers. The protocol was immunoSEQ multiplex PCR, while the TCRdb copy is restricted to in-frame clones and leaves out a portion. The repertoire holds 85,000 to 100,000 clones, about 90% seen once, with less than 1% in the top ten. This material consisted of CD4+ or CD8+ T cells sorted from blood, taken in a trial of the OX40 agonist ivuxolimab. The receptors shown here come from an adult with an advanced solid tumor such as melanoma, head and neck, liver or kidney cancer. The CDR3 runs from the conserved cysteine through the conserved F or W. The D gene is left open where the match is weak. Size values are once, few and many counts, or a class for expanded clones, and some rows have none.

V	J	D	size	CDR3	DNA
TRBV5-1	TRBJ2-7	.	.	CASSLGQIYEQYF	TGCGCCAGCAGCTTAGGACAGATCTACGAGCAGTACTTC
TRBV7-9	TRBJ2-5	.	.	CASSFARRNQETQYF	TGTGCCAGCAGCTTCGCCCGACGGAACCAAGAGACCCAGTACTTC
TRBV19	TRBJ2-1	TRBD1	.	CASSPDRGRNEQFF	TGTGCCAGTAGTCCGGACAGGGGACGAAATGAGCAGTTCTTC
TRBV28	TRBJ2-7	.	.	CASRGTLSYEQYF	TGTGCCAGCAGAGGGACACTCTCCTACGAGCAGTACTTC
TRBV23-1	TRBJ1-1	.	once	CASSQINTEAFF	TGCGCCAGCAGTCAAATCAACACTGAAGCTTTCTTT
TRBV28	TRBJ2-7	.	.	CASSSGSAYEQYF	TGTGCCAGCAGTTCTGGATCGGCCTACGAGCAGTACTTC
TRBV5-6	TRBJ1-1	TRBD1	.	CAGSSRSIQGRYSEAFF	TGTGCCGGCAGCTCCCGGAGCATACAGGGGAGGTATTCTGAAGCTTTCTTT
TRBV4-3	TRBJ2-2	.	.	CASSQVSVSGELFF	TGCGCCAGCAGCCAAGTTTCCGTCTCCGGGGAGCTGTTTTTT
TRBV6-1	TRBJ2-7	.	few	CASSPDRTQYF	TGTGCCAGCAGTCCCGACAGGACACAGTACTTC
TRBV6-5	TRBJ1-1	TRBD1	.	CASTPDSRTGREAFF	TGTGCCAGCACCCCAGATAGTAGGACAGGTCGTGAAGCTTTCTTT
TRBV18	TRBJ1-4	.	once	CASSPPAQAKNEKLFF	TGTGCCAGCTCACCTCCCGCCCAGGCCAAAAATGAAAAACTGTTTTTT
TRBV5-6	TRBJ2-7	.	.	CASSLWRGLIREQYF	TGTGCCAGCAGCTTGTGGAGGGGTTTAATTCGCGAGCAGTACTTC
TRBV4-1	TRBJ1-3	.	.	CASSPHGSSSGNTIYF	TGCGCCAGCAGCCCCCACGGCAGTAGCTCTGGAAACACCATATATTTT
TRBV6-5	TRBJ2-7	.	.	CATTQAGEAYEQYF	TGTGCCACCACCCAGGCAGGGGAAGCCTACGAGCAGTACTTC
TRBV7-9	TRBJ2-5	TRBD1	.	CASSSGTGVLETQYF	TGTGCCAGCAGCTCCGGGACAGGGGTTTTGGAGACCCAGTACTTC
TRBV7-2	TRBJ1-1	TRBD1	.	CASSLYRGPEAFF	TGTGCCAGCAGCTTATACAGGGGTCCTGAAGCTTTCTTT
TRBV2	TRBJ1-2	.	.	CASSAGGRGGYGYTF	TGTGCCAGCAGTGCCGGGGGGCGGGGTGGCTATGGCTACACCTTC
TRBV10-3	TRBJ2-7	.	.	CAISESGQGKQYF	TGTGCCATCAGTGAGTCGGGGCAGGGGAAACAGTACTTC
TRBV11-2	TRBJ2-5	.	.	CASSLAQVETQYF	TGTGCCAGCAGCTTAGCCCAGGTAGAGACCCAGTACTTC
TRBV7-9	TRBJ2-1	.	.	CASSLGQLPNEQFF	TGTGCCAGCAGCTTGGGACAATTACCCAATGAGCAGTTCTTC
TRBV5-1	TRBJ1-6	TRBD1	.	CASSAPGQGNSPLHF	TGCGCCAGCAGCGCCCCGGGACAGGGAAATTCACCCCTCCACTTT
TRBV7-2	TRBJ2-5	.	.	CASSLVVETQYF	TGTGCCAGCAGCTTAGTAGTTGAGACCCAGTACTTC
TRBV6-1	TRBJ1-5	TRBD1	.	CASRPGTGPLDKHF	TGTGCCAGCAGGCCCGGGACAGGGCCCCTTGACAAGCATTTT
TRBV2	TRBJ1-1	.	.	CASSESLGEWSSSMNTEAFF	TGTGCCAGCAGTGAATCTTTAGGGGAGTGGTCATCGTCCATGAACACTGAAGCTTTCTTT
TRBV5-1	TRBJ1-2	.	once	CASSFNGFYGYTF	TGCGCCAGCAGCTTTAACGGTTTCTATGGCTACACCTTC
TRBV4-1	TRBJ2-7	TRBD2	.	CASSPGTSGDAGYEQYF	TGCGCCAGCAGCCCTGGGACTAGCGGGGACGCCGGCTACGAGCAGTACTTC
TRBV19	TRBJ1-5	.	.	CASSIDTGLSNQPQHF	TGTGCCAGTAGTATAGACACGGGACTGAGCAATCAGCCCCAGCATTTT
TRBV6-5	TRBJ2-7	.	.	CASSLAGQGTSYEQYF	TGTGCCAGCAGTTTAGCTGGACAAGGGACCTCCTACGAGCAGTACTTC
TRBV5-1	TRBJ1-2	TRBD1	once	CASSLSPTGDGGYTF	TGCGCCAGCAGCTTGTCCCCTACAGGGGATGGTGGCTACACCTTC
TRBV4-3	TRBJ1-3	.	.	CASSQEGHLSGNTIYF	TGCGCCAGCAGCCAAGAAGGCCATCTCTCTGGAAACACCATATATTTT
TRBV5-4	TRBJ1-6	TRBD1	.	CASSLPDRPTSPLHF	TGTGCCAGCAGCTTGCCGGACAGGCCTACTTCACCCCTCCACTTT
TRBV29-1	TRBJ2-3	.	.	CSVGQDSTDTQYF	TGCAGCGTTGGGCAGGATAGCACAGATACGCAGTATTTT
TRBV5-5	TRBJ2-5	.	.	CASSFPGSPETQYF	TGTGCCAGCAGCTTCCCCGGCAGTCCAGAGACCCAGTACTTC
TRBV5-4	TRBJ2-7	.	once	CASSYSSRRYEQYF	TGTGCCAGCAGCTACTCCAGCAGGCGTTACGAGCAGTACTTC
TRBV27	TRBJ2-4	.	.	CASSLSPSVTKNIQYF	TGTGCCAGCAGTTTATCCCCTAGCGTGACCAAAAACATTCAGTACTTC
TRBV27	TRBJ1-2	.	.	CASRRDGANYGYTF	TGTGCCAGCCGACGGGATGGGGCCAACTATGGCTACACCTTC
TRBV28	TRBJ2-3	.	.	CASIPLLAGLSTDTQYF	TGTGCCAGCATCCCCTTGCTAGCCGGGTTAAGCACAGATACGCAGTATTTT
TRBV19	TRBJ2-1	.	.	CASSFYREDEQFF	TGTGCCAGTAGTTTCTACAGGGAAGATGAGCAGTTCTTC
TRBV6-1	TRBJ1-1	.	.	CASIRRQANTEAFF	TGTGCCAGCATTAGACGACAGGCTAACACTGAAGCTTTCTTT
TRBV5-1	TRBJ2-4	TRBD2	.	CASSPFLSGGKNIQYF	TGCGCCAGCAGTCCCTTTCTTAGCGGGGGGAAAAACATTCAGTACTTC
TRBV6-6	TRBJ1-2	.	.	CASSYSKVQDGGYTF	TGTGCCAGCAGTTACTCGAAGGTTCAGGACGGAGGCTACACCTTC
TRBV4-3	TRBJ1-6	.	few	CASSLSGWDSPLHF	TGCGCCAGCAGCCTGAGTGGCTGGGATTCACCCCTCCACTTT
TRBV4-3	TRBJ2-7	.	.	CASSQRGARTYEQYF	TGCGCCAGCAGCCAACGGGGGGCCCGAACCTACGAGCAGTACTTC
TRBV7-8	TRBJ2-5	TRBD1	.	CASSFRQGTRETQYF	TGTGCCAGCAGCTTTCGACAGGGGACGCGGGAGACCCAGTACTTC
TRBV11-2	TRBJ2-1	.	.	CASSFRFYNEQFF	TGTGCCAGCAGCTTCAGGTTCTACAATGAGCAGTTCTTC
TRBV28	TRBJ1-1	TRBD1	.	CASSPPLGDRDTEAFF	TGTGCCAGCAGTCCTCCTCTCGGGGACAGGGACACTGAAGCTTTCTTT
TRBV28	TRBJ1-2	.	few	CASMSPGGGYTF	TGTGCCAGCATGAGCCCAGGAGGCGGCTACACCTTC
TRBV11-2	TRBJ2-4	TRBD2	.	CASSRTSGGPGAKNIQYF	TGTGCCAGCAGCCGGACTAGCGGGGGTCCCGGGGCCAAAAACATTCAGTACTTC
TRBV29-1	TRBJ1-2	.	.	CSPGDLYGYTF	TGCAGCCCCGGGGACCTCTATGGCTACACCTTC
TRBV5-1	TRBJ2-5	.	.	CASSPSVGGETQYF	TGCGCCAGCAGCCCTAGCGTCGGTGGGGAGACCCAGTACTTC
TRBV5-4	TRBJ2-7	.	.	CASSPGGTVFSYEQYF	TGTGCCAGCAGCCCAGGGGGGACGGTGTTCTCCTACGAGCAGTACTTC
TRBV20-1	TRBJ2-5	.	.	CSASQAETQYF	TGCAGTGCTAGCCAGGCAGAGACCCAGTACTTC
TRBV9	TRBJ1-3	.	.	CASSSHGGTAGNTIYF	TGTGCCAGCAGCTCCCATGGAGGGACGGCTGGAAACACCATATATTTT
TRBV5-1	TRBJ1-4	.	.	CASSLLGPNNEKLFF	TGCGCCAGCAGCTTGTTGGGGCCGAATAATGAAAAACTGTTTTTT
TRBV11-3	TRBJ2-3	TRBD2	.	CASSQKAGAGDTQYF	TGTGCCAGCAGCCAGAAAGCGGGGGCCGGGGATACGCAGTATTTT